The T cell receptor (beta chain) under discussion was sequenced for a study of blood T cell repertoires in COVID-19. Study as a whole: COVID-19 samples from acute and convalescent phases originated in the United States, Italy and Spain. PBMCs, B-cell-depleted T cells, or T cells provided the cDNA or gDNA that made up the material.

In the original analysis: Estimation of nucleated cell counts relied on the amplification of reference gene primers. The repertoire was sequenced with immunoSEQ multiplex PCR; TCRdb's copy has only in-frame clones and lacks some. V, J and clone size derive from that table, while D and trimming were established from the DNA sequence. The sample has about 190,000 clones, under 85% seen once; the top ten hold about 6.9%. The germline CDR1 and CDR2 sequences are SEHNR and FQNEAQ (reference sequence). The ends were cut back, 6 bases at V and 3 bases at J, with 10 bases in the middle. This CDR3 is 13 amino acids long.

Sequencing was performed on peripheral blood. The sequence was collected from an elderly man with COVID-19, enrolled during active disease. V usage is TRBV7-9 and J usage is TRBJ2-3; D is possibly TRBD1 (6 bases). DNA for the CDR3: TGTGCCAGCAGAGGACAGTCTACAGATACGCAGTATTTT. Translated, it gives CASRGQSTDTQYF.